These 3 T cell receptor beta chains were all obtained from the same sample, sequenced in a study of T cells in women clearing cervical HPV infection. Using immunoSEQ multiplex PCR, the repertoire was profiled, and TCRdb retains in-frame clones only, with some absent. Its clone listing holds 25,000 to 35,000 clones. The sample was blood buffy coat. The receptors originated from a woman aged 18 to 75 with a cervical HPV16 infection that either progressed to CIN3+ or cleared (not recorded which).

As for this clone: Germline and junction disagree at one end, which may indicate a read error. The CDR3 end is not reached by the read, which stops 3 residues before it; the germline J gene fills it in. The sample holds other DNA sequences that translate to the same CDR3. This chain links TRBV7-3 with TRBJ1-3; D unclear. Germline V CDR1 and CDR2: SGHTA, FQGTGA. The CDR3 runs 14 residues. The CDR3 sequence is CASSPSHSGNTIYF. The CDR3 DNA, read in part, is TGTGCCAGCAGCCCTAGTCACTCTGGAAACACT.

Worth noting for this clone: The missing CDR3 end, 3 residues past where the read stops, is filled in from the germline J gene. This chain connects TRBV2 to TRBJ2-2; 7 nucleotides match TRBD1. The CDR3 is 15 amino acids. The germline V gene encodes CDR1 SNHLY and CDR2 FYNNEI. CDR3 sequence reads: CASSGDSLPNEKLFF. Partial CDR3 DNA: TGTGCCAGCAGTGGGGACAGTTTACCTAATGAAAAG.

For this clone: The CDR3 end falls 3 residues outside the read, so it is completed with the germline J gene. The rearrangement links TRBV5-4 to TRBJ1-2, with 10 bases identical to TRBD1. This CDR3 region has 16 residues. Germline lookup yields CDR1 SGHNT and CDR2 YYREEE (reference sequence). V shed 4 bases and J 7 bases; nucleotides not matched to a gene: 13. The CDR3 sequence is CASSGAGTGAMGGYTF. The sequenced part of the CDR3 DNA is TGTGCCAGCAGCGGGGCCGGGACAGGGGCAATGGGTGGC.